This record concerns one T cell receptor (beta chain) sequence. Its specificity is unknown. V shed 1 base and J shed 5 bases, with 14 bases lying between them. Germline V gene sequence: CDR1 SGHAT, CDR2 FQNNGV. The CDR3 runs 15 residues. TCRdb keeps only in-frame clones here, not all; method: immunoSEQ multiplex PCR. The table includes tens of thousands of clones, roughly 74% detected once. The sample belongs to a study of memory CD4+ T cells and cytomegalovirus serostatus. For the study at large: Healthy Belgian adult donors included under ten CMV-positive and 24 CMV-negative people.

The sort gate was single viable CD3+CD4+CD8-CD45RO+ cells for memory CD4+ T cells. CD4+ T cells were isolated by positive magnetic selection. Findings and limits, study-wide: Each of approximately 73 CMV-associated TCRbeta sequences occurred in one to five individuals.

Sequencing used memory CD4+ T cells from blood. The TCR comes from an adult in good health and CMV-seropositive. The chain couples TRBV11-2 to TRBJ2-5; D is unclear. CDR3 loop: CASSLVGSGLETQYF. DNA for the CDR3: TGTGCCAGCAGCTTAGTGGGCTCTGGCCTGGAGACCCAGTACTTC. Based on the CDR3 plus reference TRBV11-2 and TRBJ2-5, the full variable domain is EAGVAQSPRYKIIEKRQSVAFWCNPISGHATLYWYQQILGQGPKLLIQFQNNGVVDDSQLPKDRFSAERLKGVDSTLKIQPAKLEDSAVYLCASSLVGSGLETQYFGPGTRLLVL.